One TCR beta chain is described in this entry. The antigen is undetermined. This record belongs to a study of OX40 agonist ivuxolimab in advanced cancers. About the study: An agonistic anti-OX40 (CD134) antibody, ivuxolimab, was used to treat the patients. Partial responses were observed in three patients, of whom one had hepatocellular carcinoma and two had cutaneous melanoma. Study outcomes and limitations: Clonal expansion was seen in CD4+ and CD8+ blood T cells by week 6 at 0.1 to 3.0 mg/kg. Compared with CD4+, CD8+ T cells on average had more expanded clones.

Germline CDR1 is SNHLY and CDR2 is FYNNEI. Trimming stripped 1 base from V and 0 bases from J, with 6 bases between. The CDR3 has 14 residues. The table came from immunoSEQ multiplex PCR; TCRdb's copy has only in-frame clones and leaves some out. The sample has about 26,000 clones, around 85% seen once; the top ten hold 26%. The sequenced sample was CD4+ or CD8+ T cells sorted from blood, obtained in a trial of the OX40 agonist ivuxolimab. This chain links TRBV2 with TRBJ1-1, with TRBD1 as a possible D gene (5 bases). The clonotype was recovered from an adult with an advanced solid tumor such as melanoma, head and neck, liver or kidney cancer. Written as DNA, the CDR3 is TGTGCCAGCAGTGAAGGGGGGATGAACACTGAAGCTTTCTTT. Amino acids: CASSEGGMNTEAFF.